This T cell receptor (beta chain) was sequenced for a study of T cells in Graves' hyperthyroidism and ophthalmopathy. Study-wide context: At initial diagnosis, before any treatment had begun, peripheral blood was obtained.

TCR beta CDR3 sequences were amplified from RNA transcripts. The study used the HTBI primer set for a first-round RT-PCR of the TCR CDR3. One entry per CDR3 protein results from TCRdb running MiXCR on the multiplex PCR reads. Counted here are around 300,000 distinct CDR3 sequences, 22% occurring once; the ten biggest clones make up 50% to 75%. This clonotype was recorded at least ten times. The germline V gene has CDR1 MNHEY and CDR2 SVGEGT. Between the trimmed V and J ends, which lost 9 bases and 8 bases, there was a span of 23 bases. CDR3 length equals 15 residues. J is TRBJ2-1 and V is TRBV6-2 or TRBV6-3; D may be TRBD1 (6 bases). The clonotype originates from a man aged 30 to 39 with Graves' ophthalmopathy. Sequenced input: blood. CDR3 nucleotides: TGTGCCAGTACCGTTGGACAGCGAGATTTGGATGAGCAGTTCTTC. Translated, it gives CASTVGQRDLDEQFF.